The 28 T cell receptor beta chains reported below all come from one sample, sequenced in a study of T cell responses to AZD1222 COVID-19 vaccine. TCRdb's table, derived via immunoSEQ multiplex PCR, lists solely in-frame clones and lacks some. The sample gives 80,000 or so clones, 87% of which show up once; about 1.6% is in the top ten. The sample in question was peripheral blood, obtained on day 0 of AZD1222 vaccination. These receptors all stem from an adult in good health.

The gene calls are TRBV19 and TRBJ2-3; 7 nucleotides match TRBD2. The germline gives CDR1 LNHDA, CDR2 SQIVND (reference sequence). This CDR3 region has 14 residues. V gave up 7 bases and J gave up 5 bases; unmatched junction bases: 9. The CDR3 protein is CASKQGGSGDTQYF. The CDR3 bases are TGTGCCAGTAAGCAGGGCGGGAGCGGAGATACGCAGTATTTT.

The V gene is TRBV5-1, the J gene TRBJ1-1; a possible D gene is TRBD1 (5 bases). CDR1 is SGHRS and CDR2 is YFSETQ in the germline V gene. The CDR3 spans 16 residues. Trimming removed 2 bases at V and 0 bases at J, with 14 bases between. CDR3 bases: TGCGCCAGCAGCTTCGGGCATGACAGTATGAACACTGAAGCTTTCTTT. Its translation: CASSFGHDSMNTEAFF. The full variable domain, completed using reference TRBV5-1 and TRBJ1-1, is KAGVTQTPRYLIKTRGQQVTLSCSPISGHRSVSWYQQTPGQGLQFLFEYFSETQRNKGNFPGRFSGRQFSNSRSEMNVSTLELGDSALYLCASSFGHDSMNTEAFFGQGTRLTVV.

The rearrangement uses TRBV9 and TRBJ2-1; D is uncertain. This CDR3 has 11 amino acids. The germline V gene has CDR1 SGDLS and CDR2 YYNGEE. The V gene lost 0 bases and the J gene lost 8 bases, with 3 bases spanning the gap. The CDR3, as DNA: TGTGCCAGCAGCGTAGCGGATGAGCAGTTCTTC. Protein product: CASSVADEQFF. Drawing the rest from reference TRBV9 and TRBJ2-1, the complete variable domain is DSGVTQTPKHLITATGQRVTLRCSPRSGDLSVYWYQQSLDQGLQFLIQYYNGEERAKGNILERFSAQQFPDLHSELNLSSLELGDSALYFCASSVADEQFFGPGTRLTVL.

This clone has a single count. J is TRBJ1-2 and V is TRBV9, with a weak D call TRBD1 (6 bases). Per germline, CDR1 SGDLS and CDR2 YYNGEE. V gave up 3 bases and J gave up 2 bases, with 14 bases separating them. CDR3 length equals 15 residues. The CDR3 sequence: CASSDLSTGNYGYTF. The DNA of the CDR3 is TGTGCCAGCAGCGACCTGTCCACAGGGAACTATGGCTACACCTTC.

Concerning this clone: At one end, the junction sequence differs from germline, possibly due to a read error. The V gene is TRBV27, the J gene TRBJ2-3, with TRBD2 matching 7 bases. The germline CDR1 and CDR2 sequences are MNHEY and SMNVEV (reference sequence). The CDR3 spans 13 residues. The CDR3 reads CASSLMTAGETHF. CDR3 nucleotide sequence: TGTGCCAGCAGTTTAATGACGGCGGGAGAGACGCATTTT.

The rearrangement uses TRBV11-3 and TRBJ2-3; D not certain. The CDR3 has 13 amino acids. Trimming took 2 bases from V and 2 from J, leaving 5 bases between them. CDR1 is SGHNT, CDR2 YENEEA, per germline. The CDR3 nucleotides are TGTGCCAGCAGCTTACAGGACACAGATACGCAGTATTTT. It translates to CASSLQDTDTQYF.

A single count supports this clone. The chain is built from TRBV11-2 and TRBJ2-1; possibly TRBD2 for D (6 bases). The CDR3 is 16 amino acids. CDR1 and CDR2 (germline): SGHAT, FQNNGV. V was clipped by 1 base and J by 6 bases, with 16 bases between them. The CDR3 region is CASSLGSGTRPNEQFF. In nucleotides, the CDR3 is TGTGCCAGCAGCTTAGGGTCCGGGACTCGCCCCAATGAGCAGTTCTTC.

Regarding this clone: One end of the junction varies from germline; a read error may be responsible. This chain's CDR3 is CSAGERVF. The CDR3 region has the DNA TGCAGTGCCGGCGAAAGGGTCTTC. The genes are TRBV20-1 and TRBJ2-1; D not certain. The length of the CDR3 is 8 residues. Germline-derived CDR1 and CDR2 are DFQATT and SNEGSKA (reference sequence).

The gene calls are TRBV1 and TRBJ1-1; TRBD1, the table's D call, was not compared with the DNA. TRBV1 is designated a pseudogene. The CDR3 extends over 17 amino acids. The CDR3 nucleotides are TGCACCAGCAGCCAAGGTTCGGGACAGGGGATTTGCACTGAAGCTTTCTTT. This sequence encodes CTSSQGSGQGICTEAFF.

This clone was seen a handful of times. The rearrangement joins TRBV4-1 to TRBJ2-7; 8 bases agree with TRBD2. The CDR3 contains 16 residues. Germline values: CDR1 MGHRA, CDR2 YSYEKL. V lost 0 bases to trimming and J lost 3 bases; unmatched junction nucleotides: 7. DNA of the CDR3: TGCGCCAGCAGCCAAGAGGGTGGCCGGGAGGGCTACGAGCAGTACTTC. It encodes CASSQEGGREGYEQYF.

The chain joins TRBV30 to TRBJ2-2; 12 bases map to TRBD2. V lost 3 bases to trimming and J lost 5 bases; unmatched junction nucleotides: 4. Germline CDR1 GTSNPN, CDR2 SVGIG (reference sequence). This CDR3 spans 15 amino acids. This chain's CDR3 is CAWRTSGRITGELFF. The DNA of the CDR3 is TGTGCCTGGAGGACTAGCGGGAGAATTACCGGGGAGCTGTTTTTT.

This clone appeared a single time. The J gene is TRBJ1-5, the V gene TRBV2, with D unclear. The CDR3 extends over 16 amino acids. V was shortened by 1 base and J by 3 bases, with 13 bases between the two germline ends. CDR1 and CDR2 from the germline V gene are SNHLY and FYNNEI. The DNA of the CDR3 is TGTGCCAGCAGTGAAGTGGTTGGAGGAAACAATCAGCCCCAGCATTTT. Translated, it gives CASSEVVGGNNQPQHF.

CDR3: CASSQLGGPNYGYTF. The CDR3 nucleotides read TGCGCCAGCAGCCAGCTGGGAGGGCCCAACTATGGCTACACCTTC. The genes are TRBV4-1 and TRBJ1-2; D is unresolved. V lost 3 bases and J lost 2, with 13 bases in between. This CDR3 is built from 15 residues. Germline loops: CDR1 MGHRA, CDR2 YSYEKL.

The rearrangement uses TRBV12-3 or TRBV12-4 and TRBJ2-3; D not resolved. This CDR3 has 11 residues. V was cut by 8 bases and J by 2 bases, with 5 bases left in between. The DNA for the CDR3 is TGTGCCAGCGGATACACAGATACGCAGTATTTT. It is translated as CASGYTDTQYF.

The V gene is TRBV19, the J gene TRBJ2-3; 7 bases fit TRBD1. Germline V CDR1 and CDR2: LNHDA, SQIVND (reference sequence). CDR3 length: 13 amino acids. Germline trimming cut 4 bases from V and 13 bases from J; bases unmatched to any gene: 11. The CDR3 reads CASSTQQGTVKYF. The CDR3 DNA follows: TGTGCCAGTAGTACCCAACAGGGGACGGTAAAGTATTTT.

V gene TRBV7-3 combines with J gene TRBJ2-1, with 10 bases identical to TRBD2. V was pared by 1 base and J by 8 bases, with 2 bases of the junction left unmatched. The CDR3 runs 14 residues. Per germline, CDR1 SGHTA and CDR2 FQGTGA. The CDR3 nucleotides read TGTGCCAGCAGCTTAAATAGCGGGAGGCATGAGCAGTTCTTC. It specifies CASSLNSGRHEQFF.

The chain has TRBV3-1 (or the pseudogene TRBV3-2) and TRBJ2-1; 8 bases match TRBD1. The CDR3 covers 12 residues. Germline CDR1 is LGHDT and CDR2 is YNNKEL (reference sequence). With 4 bases clipped from V and 10 bases from J, the junction kept 3 bases outside the gene matches. CDR3 protein: CASSPGGWEQFF. CDR3 nucleotide sequence: TGTGCCAGCAGCCCAGGGGGCTGGGAGCAGTTCTTC.

This clone was detected only a few times. V usage is TRBV4-1 and J usage is TRBJ2-1, with 12 nucleotides matching TRBD2. V lost 0 bases to trimming and J lost 9 bases; unmatched junction nucleotides: 6. CDR1 and CDR2 from the germline V gene are MGHRA and YSYEKL. The CDR3 is made up of 16 amino acids. The CDR3 DNA reads as TGCGCCAGCAGCCAAGACGCACTAGCGGGAGGCAGTGAGCAGTTCTTC. This translates into CASSQDALAGGSEQFF.

The chain links TRBV29-1 to TRBJ2-7; TRBD2 agrees at 13 bases. CDR3 length equals 14 residues. The germline gives CDR1 SQVTM, CDR2 ANQGSEA. Trimming at V came to 4 bases and at J to 5 bases, leaving 5 bases not matched to a gene. CDR3 sequence: CSVARGLAGDEQYF. The CDR3 DNA reads as TGCAGCGTTGCACGAGGACTAGCGGGAGACGAGCAGTACTTC.

This clone was seen only once. V is TRBV11-3 and J is TRBJ2-2; D unresolved. The germline CDR1 and CDR2 sequences are SGHNT and YENEEA. This CDR3 contains 13 residues. Trimming pared 5 bases from V and 2 bases from J, leaving 6 bases between. CDR3 in amino acids: CASSQLNTGELFF. In nucleotides, the CDR3 is TGTGCCAGCAGCCAACTAAACACCGGGGAGCTGTTTTTT.

This clone was recorded once. The genes are TRBV7-9 and TRBJ2-3, with TRBD2 identical over 12 bases. The germline V gene has CDR1 SEHNR and CDR2 FQNEAQ (reference sequence). The CDR3 is made up of 16 amino acids. The V gene end was trimmed by 4 bases and the J gene end by 4 bases; junction bases not matched to a gene: 6. The CDR3 here is CASSSGLAGLADTQYF. DNA of the CDR3: TGTGCCAGCAGCTCCGGACTAGCGGGATTAGCAGATACGCAGTATTTT.

The V call is TRBV6-5, the J call TRBJ1-4; no firm D call. V shed 2 bases and J shed 4 bases, with 11 bases lying between them. Germline assignment: CDR1 MNHEY and CDR2 SVGAGI. CDR3 length equals 15 residues. CDR3 amino acids: CASSYGRYVNEKLFF. The CDR3 nucleotides read TGTGCCAGCAGTTACGGTCGTTATGTTAATGAAAAACTGTTTTTT.

V gene TRBV19 combines with J gene TRBJ1-5; a possible D gene is TRBD1 (5 bases). This CDR3 is built from 16 residues. The V end was cut by 6 bases, the J end by 1 base, with 16 bases between. CDR1 LNHDA and CDR2 SQIVND come from the germline V gene (reference sequence). The CDR3 here is CASRARTSFSNQPQHF. The CDR3 coding sequence is TGTGCCAGTAGGGCCCGGACATCCTTCAGCAATCAGCCCCAGCATTTT.

This clone was recorded once. The rearrangement joins TRBV5-4 to TRBJ1-1; D perhaps matches TRBD1 (6 bases). The CDR3 is 14 amino acids. Germline lookup yields CDR1 SGHNT and CDR2 YYREEE (reference sequence). V lost 2 bases and J 3 bases, leaving 11 bases between the germline ends. The CDR3 loop reads CASSFRGGDTEAFF. The DNA of the CDR3 is TGTGCCAGCAGCTTCAGGGGCGGGGACACTGAAGCTTTCTTT.

This clone was detected once. This chain connects TRBV10-3 to TRBJ1-5; D unresolved. The CDR3 is 12 residues long. Germline V CDR1 and CDR2: ENHRY, SYGVKD. V was shortened by 3 bases and J by 2 bases, with 2 bases between the two germline ends. CDR3 protein: CAISEGNQPQHF. The CDR3 nucleotides are TGTGCCATCAGTGAAGGCAATCAGCCCCAGCATTTT.

For the CDR3, the DNA is TGTGCCAGCAGCTTAAAAAGGTTCAGGGACAGGGGTTCGGACGAGCAGTACTTC. Protein sequence: CASSLKRFRDRGSDEQYF. V gene TRBV7-9 combines with J gene TRBJ2-7, with TRBD1 identical over 10 bases. The germline gives CDR1 SEHNR, CDR2 FQNEAQ (reference sequence). This CDR3 is built from 18 residues. Trimming at V came to 2 bases and at J to 5 bases, leaving 15 bases not matched to a gene.

The rearrangement links TRBV3-1 (or the pseudogene TRBV3-2) to TRBJ2-3; 8 bases align to TRBD1. V shed 1 base, J shed 1 base, and the junction held 1 base outside the gene matches. The germline V gene encodes CDR1 LGHDT and CDR2 YNNKEL (reference sequence). The CDR3 length is 15 residues. The CDR3 loop is CASSQVTGGTDTQYF. DNA for the CDR3: TGTGCCAGCAGCCAAGTGACAGGGGGCACAGATACGCAGTATTTT.

V is TRBV18 and J is TRBJ1-1, with D perhaps matching TRBD1 (5 bases). V was cut by 3 bases and J by 4 bases, with 12 bases left in between. There are 14 residues in the CDR3. Germline V gene data show CDR1 as KGHSH and CDR2 as LQKENI. Written as DNA, the CDR3 is TGTGCCAGCTCACCTACAGGTCGGGCCACTGAAGCTTTCTTT. This gives the protein CASSPTGRATEAFF.